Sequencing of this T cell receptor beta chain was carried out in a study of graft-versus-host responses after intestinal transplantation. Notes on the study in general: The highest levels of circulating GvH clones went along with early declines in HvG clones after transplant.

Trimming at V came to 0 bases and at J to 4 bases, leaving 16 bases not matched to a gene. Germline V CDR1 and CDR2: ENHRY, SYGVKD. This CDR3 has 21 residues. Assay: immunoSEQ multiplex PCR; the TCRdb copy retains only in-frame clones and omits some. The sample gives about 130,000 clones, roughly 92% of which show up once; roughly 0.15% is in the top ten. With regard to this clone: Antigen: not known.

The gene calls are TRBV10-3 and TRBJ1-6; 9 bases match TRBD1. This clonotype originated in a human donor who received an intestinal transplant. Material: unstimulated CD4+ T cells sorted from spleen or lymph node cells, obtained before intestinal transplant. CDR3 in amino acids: CAISESVGQGLGFPYNSPLHF. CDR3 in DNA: TGTGCCATCAGTGAGTCGGTAGGACAGGGGCTAGGATTTCCATATAATTCACCCCTCCACTTT.